The clone carrying this T cell receptor beta chain was observed once. This sample was included in a study of OX40 agonist ivuxolimab in advanced cancers. Sequencing used immunoSEQ multiplex PCR; TCRdb keeps in-frame clones, though not all of them. The sample holds 50,000 to 70,000 clones, 80% to 90% seen once. The V gene's germline CDR1 is MGHRA and CDR2 YSYEKL. J lost 6 bases, V lost 4 bases, and 8 bases had no gene match. There are 14 residues in the CDR3. Sequences were derived from CD4+ or CD8+ T cells sorted from blood, sampled in a trial of the OX40 agonist ivuxolimab. This chain connects TRBV4-1 to TRBJ1-1, with TRBD1 identical over 7 bases. The receptor comes from an adult with an advanced solid tumor such as melanoma, head and neck, liver or kidney cancer. The CDR3 sequence: CASSRDRAGSEAFF. DNA for the CDR3: TGCGCCAGCAGCCGTGACAGGGCAGGCTCTGAAGCTTTCTTT.